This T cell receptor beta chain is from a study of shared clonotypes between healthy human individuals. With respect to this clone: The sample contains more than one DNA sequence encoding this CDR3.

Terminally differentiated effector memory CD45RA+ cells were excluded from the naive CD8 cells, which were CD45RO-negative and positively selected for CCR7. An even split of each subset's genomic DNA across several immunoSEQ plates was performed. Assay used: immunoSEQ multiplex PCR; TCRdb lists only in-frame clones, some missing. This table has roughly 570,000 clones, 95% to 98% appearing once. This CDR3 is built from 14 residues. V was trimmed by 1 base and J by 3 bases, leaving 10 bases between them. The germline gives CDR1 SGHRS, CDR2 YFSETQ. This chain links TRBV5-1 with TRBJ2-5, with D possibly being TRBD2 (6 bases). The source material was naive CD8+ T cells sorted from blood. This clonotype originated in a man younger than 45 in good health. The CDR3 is CASSLTGVEETQYF. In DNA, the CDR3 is TGCGCCAGCAGCTTGACGGGGGTTGAAGAGACCCAGTACTTC.